The source of this T cell receptor (beta chain) is a study of technical replicates of blood from a few donors. V was trimmed by 1 base and J by 8 bases, leaving 8 bases between them. This CDR3 has 12 amino acids. Germline V CDR1 and CDR2: SEHNR, FQNEAQ (reference sequence). Assay used: immunoSEQ multiplex PCR; TCRdb lists only in-frame clones, some missing. The table has about 84,000 clones, 97% seen once. The TCR was taken from a human donor in good health. The sample consisted of T cells isolated from PBMCs. This rearrangement joins TRBV7-9 to TRBJ1-2; D unclear. CDR3: CASSLGPEGYTF. CDR3 in DNA: TGTGCCAGCAGCTTAGGCCCCGAGGGCTACACCTTC. The variable domain in full, with the rest retrieved from reference TRBV7-9 and TRBJ1-2, is DTGVSQNPRHKITKRGQNVTFRCDPISEHNRLYWYRQTLGQGPEFLTYFQNEAQLEKSRLLSDRFSAERPKGSFSTLEIQRTEQGDSAMYLCASSLGPEGYTFGSGTRLTVV.